These T cell receptor beta chains were read from a single sample in a study of OX40 agonist ivuxolimab in advanced cancers. Profiling relied on immunoSEQ multiplex PCR, and the TCRdb table lists in-frame clones only, not all of them. The sample shows tens of thousands of clones, 81% of them seen only once. The material was CD4+ or CD8+ T cells sorted from blood, obtained in a trial of the OX40 agonist ivuxolimab. The receptors stem from an adult with an advanced solid tumor such as melanoma, head and neck, liver or kidney cancer. The CDR3 runs from the conserved cysteine through the conserved F or W. The order of the fields is D gene, J gene, V gene, clone size, CDR3 protein, CDR3 DNA. A D gene is named only where the DNA matches it firmly. Clone size is stated in some rows and not others, as once, few, many or a class when expanded.

D gene: TRBD2; J gene: TRBJ2-7; V gene: TRBV7-6; clone size: once; CDR3 protein: CASSRGLDSYEQYF; CDR3 DNA: TGTGCCAGCAGCCGGGGACTAGACTCCTACGAGCAGTACTTC
D gene: TRBD1; J gene: TRBJ1-2; V gene: TRBV18; clone size: few; CDR3 protein: CASSSTGDTFSNYGYTF; CDR3 DNA: TGTGCCAGCTCATCCACAGGGGACACGTTCTCTAACTATGGCTACACCTTC
D gene: TRBD1; J gene: TRBJ2-7; V gene: TRBV4-1; clone size: NA; CDR3 protein: CASSQNQGAHEQYF; CDR3 DNA: TGCGCCAGCAGCCAGAATCAGGGGGCACACGAGCAGTACTTC
D gene: TRBD1; J gene: TRBJ1-2; V gene: TRBV5-1; clone size: once; CDR3 protein: CASSFGTGPTTNYGYTF; CDR3 DNA: TGCGCCAGCAGCTTCGGGACAGGGCCGACCACTAACTATGGCTACACCTTC
D gene: TRBD2; J gene: TRBJ2-1; V gene: TRBV7-3; clone size: medium-sized; CDR3 protein: CASSLTLIGTSGSNEQFF; CDR3 DNA: TGTGCCAGCAGCTTAACACTAATTGGGACTAGCGGGAGTAATGAGCAGTTCTTC
D gene: NA; J gene: TRBJ1-4; V gene: TRBV19; clone size: NA; CDR3 protein: CASSIGGGTEKLFF; CDR3 DNA: TGTGCCAGTAGTATTGGAGGGGGGACTGAAAAACTGTTTTTT
D gene: NA; J gene: TRBJ2-2; V gene: TRBV11-2; clone size: few; CDR3 protein: CASSLDRGYSNTGELFF; CDR3 DNA: TGTGCCAGCAGCTTAGACCGCGGTTACTCGAACACCGGGGAGCTGTTTTTT
D gene: NA; J gene: TRBJ2-1; V gene: TRBV27; clone size: NA; CDR3 protein: CASSLRQGTYNEQFF; CDR3 DNA: TGTGCCAGCAGTTTAAGGCAGGGAACCTACAATGAGCAGTTCTTC
D gene: NA; J gene: TRBJ1-1; V gene: TRBV6-5; clone size: once; CDR3 protein: CASSYGGRGTEAFF; CDR3 DNA: TGTGCCAGCAGTTACGGGGGGCGTGGCACTGAAGCTTTCTTT
D gene: TRBD1; J gene: TRBJ2-7; V gene: TRBV19; clone size: NA; CDR3 protein: CASRKTGGAYEQYF; CDR3 DNA: TGTGCCAGTAGAAAAACAGGGGGCGCGTACGAGCAGTACTTC
D gene: NA; J gene: TRBJ2-1; V gene: TRBV7-6; clone size: NA; CDR3 protein: CASRLDPGNAEQFF; CDR3 DNA: TGTGCCAGCAGGTTGGACCCAGGGAACGCTGAGCAGTTCTTC
D gene: TRBD1; J gene: TRBJ2-3; V gene: TRBV5-1; clone size: NA; CDR3 protein: CASSWKDRGRIYTQYF; CDR3 DNA: TGCGCCAGCAGCTGGAAGGACAGGGGGCGAATATATACGCAGTATTTT
D gene: TRBD1; J gene: TRBJ1-5; V gene: TRBV19; clone size: NA; CDR3 protein: CASSEGTGGSNQPQHF; CDR3 DNA: TGTGCCAGTAGCGAAGGGACAGGGGGTAGCAATCAGCCCCAGCATTTT
D gene: TRBD2; J gene: TRBJ2-4; V gene: TRBV7-2; clone size: NA; CDR3 protein: CASSLNPGTSIGIQYF; CDR3 DNA: TGTGCCAGCAGCTTAAACCCCGGGACTAGCATAGGCATTCAGTACTTC
D gene: NA; J gene: TRBJ1-2; V gene: TRBV5-1; clone size: NA; CDR3 protein: CASSLEGVRGYTF; CDR3 DNA: TGCGCCAGCAGCTTGGAGGGGGTGCGTGGCTACACCTTC
D gene: NA; J gene: TRBJ1-2; V gene: TRBV5-8; clone size: NA; CDR3 protein: CASSLTQGLIVYGYTF; CDR3 DNA: TGTGCCAGCAGCCTGACCCAGGGCTTGATCGTCTATGGCTACACCTTC
D gene: NA; J gene: TRBJ1-1; V gene: TRBV6-1; clone size: NA; CDR3 protein: CASSESGATEAFF; CDR3 DNA: TGTGCCAGCAGTGAGTCAGGGGCCACTGAAGCTTTCTTT
D gene: NA; J gene: TRBJ1-6; V gene: TRBV19; clone size: NA; CDR3 protein: CASTLGGPAYNSPLHF; CDR3 DNA: TGTGCCAGTACCCTGGGGGGGCCCGCTTACAATTCACCCCTCCACTTT
D gene: TRBD2; J gene: TRBJ2-7; V gene: TRBV19; clone size: NA; CDR3 protein: CASSMAGGGFYEQYF; CDR3 DNA: TGTGCCAGTAGTATGGCGGGGGGCGGATTCTACGAGCAGTACTTC
D gene: NA; J gene: TRBJ1-1; V gene: TRBV27; clone size: NA; CDR3 protein: CASSPRGRSGTEAFF; CDR3 DNA: TGTGCCAGCAGTCCCCGGGGACGGTCGGGCACTGAAGCTTTCTTT
D gene: NA; J gene: TRBJ2-1; V gene: TRBV6-1; clone size: NA; CDR3 protein: CASSGGGGSYNEQFF; CDR3 DNA: TGTGCCAGCAGTGGGGGGGGCGGGTCCTACAATGAGCAGTTCTTC
D gene: TRBD1; J gene: TRBJ2-7; V gene: TRBV10-3; clone size: once; CDR3 protein: CAISGTGDEQYF; CDR3 DNA: TGTGCCATCAGTGGGACAGGGGACGAGCAGTACTTC
D gene: NA; J gene: TRBJ1-4; V gene: TRBV6-6; clone size: NA; CDR3 protein: CASSYSETAREKLFF; CDR3 DNA: TGTGCCAGCAGTTACTCGGAGACTGCGAGGGAAAAACTGTTTTTT
D gene: TRBD1; J gene: TRBJ1-2; V gene: TRBV5-4; clone size: NA; CDR3 protein: CASSLRQGDYGYTF; CDR3 DNA: TGTGCCAGCAGCTTGAGACAGGGTGACTATGGCTACACCTTC
D gene: TRBD1; J gene: TRBJ2-2; V gene: TRBV7-2; clone size: NA; CDR3 protein: CASSLFRGPNTGELFF; CDR3 DNA: TGTGCCAGCAGCTTATTCAGGGGGCCGAACACCGGGGAGCTGTTTTTT
D gene: NA; J gene: TRBJ2-1; V gene: TRBV5-4; clone size: NA; CDR3 protein: CASSLFNNEQFF; CDR3 DNA: TGTGCCAGCAGCTTGTTTAACAATGAGCAGTTCTTC
D gene: TRBD1; J gene: TRBJ1-2; V gene: TRBV9; clone size: NA; CDR3 protein: CASSGRTGPLLYYGYTF; CDR3 DNA: TGTGCCAGCAGCGGAAGGACAGGACCCCTCCTTTACTATGGCTACACCTTC
D gene: NA; J gene: TRBJ2-1; V gene: TRBV5-1; clone size: NA; CDR3 protein: CASSFMTRDNEQFF; CDR3 DNA: TGCGCCAGCAGCTTTATGACCCGGGACAATGAGCAGTTCTTC
D gene: NA; J gene: TRBJ1-2; V gene: TRBV11-2; clone size: NA; CDR3 protein: CASSLGGSFFYGYTF; CDR3 DNA: TGTGCCAGCAGCTTAGGGGGATCTTTCTTCTATGGCTACACCTTC
D gene: NA; J gene: TRBJ1-4; V gene: TRBV6-5; clone size: NA; CDR3 protein: CASSWGTTNEKLFF; CDR3 DNA: TGTGCCAGCAGTTGGGGTACCACTAATGAAAAACTGTTTTTT
D gene: TRBD1; J gene: TRBJ2-7; V gene: TRBV6-1; clone size: few; CDR3 protein: CASPRGYEQYF; CDR3 DNA: TGTGCCAGCCCCAGGGGGTACGAGCAGTACTTC
D gene: TRBD1; J gene: TRBJ2-7; V gene: TRBV7-8; clone size: NA; CDR3 protein: CASSLHRGPSYEQYF; CDR3 DNA: TGTGCCAGCAGCTTGCACAGGGGCCCTTCCTACGAGCAGTACTTC
D gene: NA; J gene: TRBJ1-2; V gene: TRBV30; clone size: NA; CDR3 protein: CAWSNVVGGHTF; CDR3 DNA: TGTGCCTGGAGTAATGTTGTAGGTGGCCACACCTTC
D gene: NA; J gene: TRBJ1-1; V gene: TRBV19; clone size: few; CDR3 protein: CASSKRREAGTEAFF; CDR3 DNA: TGTGCCAGTAGTAAGAGACGGGAAGCTGGCACTGAAGCTTTCTTT
D gene: TRBD1; J gene: TRBJ2-3; V gene: TRBV6-6; clone size: NA; CDR3 protein: CASSLGTVTDTQYF; CDR3 DNA: TGTGCCAGCAGTCTAGGGACAGTCACAGATACGCAGTATTTT
D gene: NA; J gene: TRBJ2-2; V gene: TRBV7-9; clone size: NA; CDR3 protein: CASSLQAVGELFF; CDR3 DNA: TGTGCCAGCAGCTTACAAGCGGTCGGGGAGCTGTTTTTT
D gene: NA; J gene: TRBJ2-7; V gene: TRBV7-2; clone size: NA; CDR3 protein: CASSLAVNSYEQYF; CDR3 DNA: TGTGCCAGCAGCTTAGCCGTCAACTCCTACGAGCAGTACTTC
D gene: NA; J gene: TRBJ1-2; V gene: TRBV2; clone size: NA; CDR3 protein: CASAEYYGYTF; CDR3 DNA: TGTGCCAGCGCAGAATACTATGGCTACACCTTC
D gene: NA; J gene: TRBJ1-2; V gene: TRBV6-5; clone size: NA; CDR3 protein: CASSYSLRGLRGYTF; CDR3 DNA: TGTGCCAGCAGTTACTCCCTGCGGGGTCTGCGGGGCTACACCTTC
D gene: NA; J gene: TRBJ2-5; V gene: TRBV10-1; clone size: NA; CDR3 protein: CASSESSAGAQETQYF; CDR3 DNA: TGCGCCAGCAGTGAGAGCTCGGCGGGGGCACAAGAGACCCAGTACTTC
D gene: NA; J gene: TRBJ2-1; V gene: TRBV5-1; clone size: NA; CDR3 protein: CASSLASGYEQFF; CDR3 DNA: TGCGCCAGCAGCTTGGCCTCTGGCTATGAGCAGTTCTTC
D gene: NA; J gene: TRBJ2-1; V gene: TRBV6-5; clone size: few; CDR3 protein: CASSYNLGETYNEQFF; CDR3 DNA: TGTGCCAGCAGTTACAATTTGGGGGAAACCTACAATGAGCAGTTCTTC
D gene: NA; J gene: TRBJ1-2; V gene: TRBV6-6; clone size: NA; CDR3 protein: CASSQGSFYGYTF; CDR3 DNA: TGTGCCAGCAGTCAGGGGTCCTTCTATGGCTACACCTTC
D gene: NA; J gene: TRBJ1-2; V gene: TRBV7-2; clone size: NA; CDR3 protein: CASSNSGGLSYGYTF; CDR3 DNA: TGTGCCAGCAGCAATAGTGGAGGGTTGAGCTATGGCTACACCTTC
D gene: NA; J gene: TRBJ2-1; V gene: TRBV5-1; clone size: once; CDR3 protein: CASSLRPDPYNEQFF; CDR3 DNA: TGCGCCAGCAGCTTGAGACCCGACCCTTACAATGAGCAGTTCTTC
D gene: NA; J gene: TRBJ2-3; V gene: TRBV29-1; clone size: NA; CDR3 protein: CSVYGTKWGDTQYF; CDR3 DNA: TGCAGCGTTTATGGGACAAAATGGGGAGATACGCAGTATTTT
D gene: TRBD1; J gene: TRBJ1-6; V gene: TRBV6-5; clone size: few; CDR3 protein: CASSSGQGRSLWALHF; CDR3 DNA: TGTGCCAGCAGTTCTGGACAGGGGCGATCCCTGTGGGCCCTCCACTTT
D gene: NA; J gene: TRBJ1-3; V gene: TRBV19; clone size: NA; CDR3 protein: CASSITDSGNTIYF; CDR3 DNA: TGTGCCAGTAGTATAACTGACTCTGGAAACACCATATATTTT
D gene: TRBD1; J gene: TRBJ2-7; V gene: TRBV5-1; clone size: NA; CDR3 protein: CASSLGGQGVYEQYF; CDR3 DNA: TGCGCCAGCAGCTTGGGGGGACAGGGGGTTTACGAGCAGTACTTC
D gene: TRBD2; J gene: TRBJ2-3; V gene: TRBV2; clone size: NA; CDR3 protein: CASCREELTDTQYF; CDR3 DNA: TGTGCCAGCTGTCGGGAGGAACTCACAGATACGCAGTATTTT
D gene: TRBD1; J gene: TRBJ2-7; V gene: TRBV6-5; clone size: NA; CDR3 protein: CASSPDRDRSYEQYF; CDR3 DNA: TGTGCCAGCAGTCCGGACAGGGACAGATCCTACGAGCAGTACTTC
D gene: NA; J gene: TRBJ1-4; V gene: TRBV19; clone size: NA; CDR3 protein: CASSIWGATNEKLFF; CDR3 DNA: TGTGCCAGTAGTATCTGGGGGGCAACTAATGAAAAACTGTTTTTT
D gene: NA; J gene: TRBJ1-3; V gene: TRBV5-1; clone size: NA; CDR3 protein: CASSLEGSSGNTIYF; CDR3 DNA: TGCGCCAGCAGCTTGGAGGGCAGCTCTGGAAACACCATATATTTT
D gene: NA; J gene: TRBJ2-7; V gene: TRBV13; clone size: few; CDR3 protein: CASSLKPSQYEQYF; CDR3 DNA: TGTGCCAGCAGCCTAAAACCTAGTCAGTACGAGCAGTACTTC